These 27 T cell receptor beta chains share one sample of origin, sequenced in a study of blood T cells in healthy people across ages. For the second PCR, which ran for roughly 7 to 11 cycles, a sample-barcoded 5' primer and a J-beta primer mix were used. TCRdb independently ran MiXCR on the 5' RACE reads; one entry per CDR3 protein. The data contain roughly 500,000 distinct CDR3 sequences, 27% of them singletons. The source material was blood. The receptors were gathered from an older woman in good health.

This clonotype was counted between two and nine times. The V gene is TRBV20-1, the J gene TRBJ2-5; D remains ambiguous. Germline loops: CDR1 DFQATT, CDR2 SNEGSKA (reference sequence). The ends were cut back, 7 bases at V and 6 bases at J, with 21 bases in the middle. The CDR3 runs to 14 residues. The CDR3 bases are TGCAGTGTCTCAACTTATCCCCCTGGGAAGACCCAGTACTTC. It is translated as CSVSTYPPGKTQYF.

For this clonotype: At one end, the junction sequence differs from germline, possibly due to a read error. The V call is TRBV7-3, the J call TRBJ2-7, with a possible D match to TRBD2 (6 bases). The J call may be wrong; the DNA end is better matched by TRBJ2-1. The CDR3 loop spans 15 amino acids. CDR1 is SGHTA, CDR2 FQGTGA, per germline. The CDR3 nucleotides are TGTGCCAGCAGCTTAGGAGGGTCCTACTACAGTGAGCAGTTCTTC. Protein sequence: CASSLGGSYYSEQFF.

Many counts were recorded for this clonotype. The rearrangement links TRBV2 to TRBJ2-5; D uncertain. The end of the DNA aligns better with TRBJ2-1, so the J call may be wrong. This CDR3 is built from 16 residues. CDR1 is SNHLY and CDR2 is FYNNEI in the germline V gene. For the CDR3, the DNA is TGTGCCAGCAGTGAAGAGGGTTACGGGTACGAGAATGAGCAGTTCTTC. This encodes CASSEEGYGYENEQFF.

The chain links TRBV6-2 or TRBV6-3 to TRBJ2-7; 7 bases fit TRBD2. The CDR3 totals 15 residues. V was clipped by 3 bases and J by 4 bases; unmatched bases: 9. Germline CDR1 reads MNHEY; CDR2 reads SVGEGT. In DNA, the CDR3 is TGTGCCAGCAGTTATGACACGGGAGGTCTGTACGAGCAGTACTTC. It is translated as CASSYDTGGLYEQYF.

This clonotype has more than one count but fewer than ten. The rearrangement links TRBV20-1 to TRBJ2-2; maybe TRBD2 (5 bases). The CDR3 loop spans 13 amino acids. The V gene's germline CDR1 is DFQATT and CDR2 SNEGSKA (reference sequence). V was trimmed by 3 bases and J by 1 base, leaving 6 bases between them. CDR3 sequence: CSASGENTGELFF. As DNA, the CDR3 is TGCAGTGCTAGCGGGGAGAACACCGGGGAGCTGTTTTTT.

This chain connects TRBV12-3 or TRBV12-4 to TRBJ1-5; D gene uncertain. This CDR3 has 15 residues. V lost 2 bases and J lost 1, with 9 bases in between. The CDR3 spells CASSLMGSSNQPQHF. In DNA, the CDR3 is TGTGCCAGCAGTTTAATGGGCTCGAGCAATCAGCCCCAGCATTTT.

This clonotype turned up a few times. CDR3 bases: TGTGCCAGCAGCACCGACAGGGACTACGAGCAGTACTTC. The encoded protein is CASSTDRDYEQYF. The chain links TRBV7-2 to TRBJ2-7, with 7 bases fitting TRBD1. The junction had 4 bases not matched to a gene; V was cut back by 5 bases and J by 3 bases. This CDR3 is built from 13 residues. Per germline, CDR1 SGHTA and CDR2 FQGNSA.

This clonotype was picked up a small number of times. The chain joins TRBV5-1 to TRBJ1-1, with D possibly TRBD1 on 6 matching bases. CDR1 is SGHRS and CDR2 is YFSETQ in the germline V gene. The germline V and J ends were trimmed by 4 bases and 4 bases, with 17 bases remaining between them. CDR3 length equals 15 residues. CDR3 DNA sequence: TGCGCCAGCAGCCTCGCGAGGGGAGGGGGCACTGAAGCTTTCTTT. Protein product: CASSLARGGGTEAFF.

This clonotype was found a few times. No conserved phenylalanine or tryptophan is present at the end of the CDR3, so a read error is the likely explanation. No DNA is shown, since the ends of the CDR3 on it are uncertain; the CDR3 is the one TCRdb lists. The rearrangement joins TRBV7-9 to TRBJ1-1. Germline CDR1 reads SEHNR; CDR2 reads FQNEAQ (reference sequence). Inclusive of both ends, the CDR3 amounts to 13 amino acids. The CDR3 reads CASNSAGGTEALL.

The V call is TRBV20-1, the J call TRBJ1-1; D is undetermined. Germline lookup yields CDR1 DFQATT and CDR2 SNEGSKA (reference sequence). V shed 5 bases and J shed 1 base, with 17 bases lying between them. The CDR3 is 15 residues long. CDR3 bases: TGCAGTGCTTCCAGAGGCCACCAGAGGAACACTGAAGCTTTCTTT. It yields the protein CSASRGHQRNTEAFF.

The chain uses TRBV29-1 and TRBJ2-7; D call uncertain. Between the trimmed V and J ends, which lost 4 bases and 3 bases, there was a span of 7 bases. This CDR3 region has 11 residues. The germline gives CDR1 SQVTM, CDR2 ANQGSEA. CDR3 residues: CSVVGLYEQYF. The CDR3 DNA follows: TGCAGCGTTGTGGGCCTCTACGAGCAGTACTTC.

The V call is TRBV11-2, the J call TRBJ2-4; D possibly matches TRBD1 or TRBD2 (7 bases each). The CDR3 has 16 amino acids. Germline V gene sequence: CDR1 SGHAT, CDR2 FQNNGV. V gave up 5 bases and J gave up 0 bases, with 14 bases separating them. The chain's CDR3 is CASSLQGGLAKNIQYF. The CDR3, as DNA: TGTGCCAGCAGCCTGCAGGGGGGGTTAGCCAAAAACATTCAGTACTTC. Based on the CDR3 plus reference TRBV11-2 and TRBJ2-4, the full variable domain is EAGVAQSPRYKIIEKRQSVAFWCNPISGHATLYWYQQILGQGPKLLIQFQNNGVVDDSQLPKDRFSAERLKGVDSTLKIQPAKLEDSAVYLCASSLQGGLAKNIQYFGAGTRLSVL.

Here the CDR3 DNA reads TGTGCCAGTAGTATCGGCGGGGGTAACATTCAGTACTTC. Translating gives CASSIGGGNIQYF. The chain uses TRBV19 and TRBJ2-4; 7 bases are shared with TRBD2. Germline V CDR1 and CDR2: LNHDA, SQIVND (reference sequence). V lost 3 bases, J lost 7 bases, and 3 bases stayed unmatched. CDR3 length: 13 amino acids. The whole variable domain, remainder taken from reference TRBV19 and TRBJ2-4, is DGGITQSPKYLFRKEGQNVTLSCEQNLNHDAMYWYRQDPGQGLRLIYYSQIVNDFQKGDIAEGYSVSREKKESFPLTVTSAQKNPTAFYLCASSIGGGNIQYFGAGTRLSVL.

The chain recombines TRBV7-3 with TRBJ1-1, with D perhaps TRBD1 (5 bases). In germline, CDR1 is SGHTA, CDR2 FQGTGA. Trimming removed 5 bases from V and 0 bases from J, with 13 bases in between. The CDR3 covers 15 residues. CDR3 DNA sequence: TGTGCCAGCAGCCCAGCGGGGGTCATGAACACTGAAGCTTTCTTT. The encoded protein is CASSPAGVMNTEAFF.

Only a few counts were recorded for this clonotype. The chain combines TRBV20-1 with TRBJ2-5; 11 bases are a match to TRBD2. The ends lost 5 bases at V and 7 bases at J; junction bases unmatched: 3. There are 12 residues in the CDR3. Germline V CDR1 and CDR2: DFQATT, SNEGSKA (reference sequence). Here the CDR3 DNA reads TGCAGTGCTTCCCTAGCGGGGGGGACCCAGTACTTC. Amino acid sequence: CSASLAGGTQYF.

There are a few counts of this clonotype. The CDR3, as DNA: TGTGCCAGCAGCGCGGACGGGTCCTACAATGAGCAGTTCTTC. Amino acid sequence: CASSADGSYNEQFF. The chain uses TRBV9 and TRBJ2-1; D not certain. Germline CDR1 and CDR2: SGDLS and YYNGEE. The V end was cut by 3 bases, the J end by 1 base, with 8 bases between. The CDR3 runs to 14 residues.

The table lists this clonotype with a few counts. This rearrangement joins TRBV20-1 to TRBJ1-4; 7 nucleotides line up with TRBD1. The CDR3 is made up of 13 amino acids. Germline lookup yields CDR1 DFQATT and CDR2 SNEGSKA (reference sequence). Trimming cost V 3 bases and J 4 bases; bases outside gene matches: 2. Here the CDR3 reads CSASGTDNEKLFF. CDR3 nucleotides: TGCAGTGCTAGCGGGACAGATAATGAAAAACTGTTTTTT.

The genes are TRBV29-1 and TRBJ2-5; perhaps TRBD1 as D (6 bases). The CDR3 covers 12 residues. Trimming left V 7 bases short and J 5 bases short, with 14 bases between. Germline V gene sequence: CDR1 SQVTM, CDR2 ANQGSEA. CDR3 DNA sequence: TGCAGCGCCCGTCAGGGGTACGAGACCCAGTACTTC. Protein sequence: CSARQGYETQYF. The whole variable domain, filled in from reference TRBV29-1 and TRBJ2-5, reads SAVISQKPSRDICQRGTSLTIQCQVDSQVTMMFWYRQQPGQSLTLIATANQGSEATYESGFVIDKFPISRPNLTFSTLTVSNMSPEDSSIYLCSARQGYETQYFGPGTRLLVL.

There are a few counts of this clonotype. V and J are TRBV9 and TRBJ1-3; 9 nucleotides agree with TRBD1. Germline lookup yields CDR1 SGDLS and CDR2 YYNGEE. There are 18 residues in the CDR3. The V gene end was trimmed by 0 bases and the J gene end by 2 bases; junction bases not matched to a gene: 9. The CDR3, as DNA: TGTGCCAGCAGCGTAGAAGATACAGGGGGCTGGCCTGGAAACACCATATATTTT. As protein: CASSVEDTGGWPGNTIYF.

V and J are TRBV20-1 and TRBJ1-2; D is unclear. The germline V gene encodes CDR1 DFQATT and CDR2 SNEGSKA (reference sequence). This CDR3 contains 11 residues. Trimming took off 0 bases at V and 6 bases at J, with 5 bases between the two ends. CDR3 protein: CSARDSHGYTF. DNA for the CDR3: TGCAGTGCTAGAGATTCCCATGGCTACACCTTC.

This clonotype was seen only once. V gene TRBV5-1 combines with J gene TRBJ1-4; 7 nucleotides match TRBD1. The CDR3 is 17 amino acids. Germline assignment: CDR1 SGHRS and CDR2 YFSETQ. V was clipped by 4 bases and J by 5 bases; unmatched bases: 14. DNA of the CDR3: TGCGCCAGCAGCGCACAGGGGCCCACGTCGTCAAATGAAAAACTGTTTTTT. It specifies CASSAQGPTSSNEKLFF.

This clonotype appeared a few times. The chain links TRBV7-6 to TRBJ2-1; possible D gene TRBD2, 6 bases. The CDR3 loop spans 17 amino acids. The germline V gene has CDR1 SGHVS and CDR2 FNYEAQ. V was shortened by 1 base and J by 0 bases, with 13 bases between the two germline ends. CDR3 sequence (DNA): TGTGCCAGCAGCTTAGGCTCTAGCGTAAGCTCCTACAATGAGCAGTTCTTC. Its translation is CASSLGSSVSSYNEQFF.

The chain combines TRBV4-1 with TRBJ2-1; the D gene is possibly TRBD2 (5 bases). Deletions cut 0 bases from V and 8 bases from J, with 14 bases between. Looked up from germline, CDR1 is MGHRA and CDR2 is YSYEKL. This CDR3 spans 15 amino acids. CDR3 sequence reads: CASSQDRLARDEQFF. CDR3 bases: TGCGCCAGCAGCCAAGATCGGCTAGCAAGGGATGAGCAGTTCTTC.

This clonotype turned up a few times. Relative to the germline gene, one junction end is altered; a read error may explain this. This chain connects TRBV7-3 to TRBJ1-4; a possible D gene is TRBD1 (6 bases). From germline, CDR1 is SGHTA and CDR2 FQGTGA. The length of the CDR3 is 15 residues. The CDR3 region is CAGSSEGGAREKLFF. DNA for the CDR3: TGTGCCGGCAGTTCCGAGGGGGGGGCTCGGGAAAAACTGTTTTTT.

V is TRBV7-2 and J is TRBJ2-7, with 12 bases lining up with TRBD2. There are 17 residues in the CDR3. Germline V CDR1 and CDR2: SGHTA, FQGNSA. V lost 6 bases and J lost 0; bases outside the gene matches: 9. The CDR3 protein is CASSRIRLAGVSYEQYF. The CDR3 DNA sequence: TGTGCCAGCAGTCGGATCCGACTAGCGGGGGTCTCCTACGAGCAGTACTTC.

The chain links TRBV20-1 to TRBJ2-5; 8 bases agree with TRBD2. Germline V gives CDR1 DFQATT, CDR2 SNEGSKA (reference sequence). After removal of 1 base from V and 1 base from J, the junction contained 8 bases not matched to a gene. The CDR3 runs 16 residues. For the CDR3, the DNA is TGCAGTGCTAGAGCGCAAGTAGCGGGATTCCAAGAGACCCAGTACTTC. Its protein is CSARAQVAGFQETQYF.

Comments on this clonotype: Without the conserved terminal phenylalanine or tryptophan, this CDR3 likely stems from a read error. This chain joins TRBV9 and TRBJ2-5; TRBD1 matches 8 bases. This CDR3 comprises 15 residues. The J segment lost 5 bases and the V segment lost 4 bases, leaving 10 bases of the junction unmatched. The germline gives CDR1 SGDLS, CDR2 YYNGEE. Here the CDR3 reads CASSIGQGGRETQYL. The CDR3, as DNA: TGTGCCAGCAGCATTGGACAGGGTGGGAGGGAGACCCAGTACCTC.